This T cell receptor (beta chain) was captured by sequencing in a study of blood T cell repertoires in COVID-19. The CDR3 extends over 17 amino acids. Per germline, CDR1 MDHEN and CDR2 SYDVKM. V was shortened by 7 bases and J by 0 bases, with 16 bases between the two germline ends. This table comes from immunoSEQ multiplex PCR, and its TCRdb copy is limited to in-frame clones, with some not included. The top ten clones hold around 10% of a sample with approximately 320,000 clones, under 90% of them seen once. The rearrangement links TRBV28 to TRBJ1-6; D is unclear. The sequence came from a woman in her twenties or thirties with COVID-19, enrolled during active disease. The source material was peripheral blood. The DNA of the CDR3 is TGTGCCAGCAAATCTTATTCTGAGAGCTCCTATAATTCACCCCTCCACTTT. Translating it yields CASKSYSESSYNSPLHF.